The rows below give T cell receptor beta chains drawn from one sample of a study of T cells after yellow fever vaccination. TCRdb reprocessed the 5' RACE reads with MiXCR, giving one entry per CDR3 protein. The sample has some 240,000 distinct CDR3 sequences; roughly 3.7% are singletons. The input for sequencing was PBMCs, taken 15 days after the yellow fever booster vaccination. These receptors came from a man aged 18-30 years who received the YFV17D yellow fever vaccine. The CDR3 runs from the conserved cysteine through the conserved F or W. A D gene is named only where the DNA matches it firmly. Only some rows state a clone size, as once, few, many or a class for expanded clones.

d_call j_call v_call clone_size cdr3_nt cdr3_aa
NA TRBJ1-1 TRBV7-2 many TGTGCCAGCAGACGTAAGACAGTAAACACTGAAGCTTTCTTT CASRRKTVNTEAFF
NA TRBJ2-2 TRBV5-6 many TGTGCCAGCAGCTACCGGGACCGTGCAGGCGGGGAGCTGTTTTTT CASSYRDRAGGELFF
TRBD2 TRBJ2-1 TRBV29-1 many TGCAGCGTCCGGACTAGCGGGGCGTCCTACAATGAGCAGTTCTTC CSVRTSGASYNEQFF
NA TRBJ2-1 TRBV4-1 many TGCGCCAGCAGCCAAGATATGAATGAGCAGTTCTTC CASSQDMNEQFF
NA TRBJ2-7 TRBV10-3 many TGTGCCATCAGTGGGACCGGGACAAATCCCTACGAGCAGTACTTC CAISGTGTNPYEQYF
NA TRBJ2-5 TRBV6-6 many TGTGCCAGCAGTCGGGGGAATGGGGAGACCCAGTACTTC CASSRGNGETQYF
NA TRBJ2-5 TRBV29-1 many TGCAGCGTTGAAGATCGCCCCAGCAAGACCCAGTACTTC CSVEDRPSKTQYF
NA TRBJ1-2 TRBV6-1 many TGTGCCAGCAGTTTGACAGCGACAGGCTACACCTTC CASSLTATGYTF
NA TRBJ2-7 TRBV5-5 many TGTGCCAGCAGCTTCGTGGGGGCGAGTGAGCAGTACTTC CASSFVGASEQYF
NA TRBJ1-1 TRBV3-1 many TGTGCCAGCAGCCAAGCGGGAGGGAACACTGAAGCTTTCTTT CASSQAGGNTEAFF
NA TRBJ1-2 TRBV10-3 many TGTGCCATCAGCAACCGGGTCGGTAACTATGGCTACACCTTC CAISNRVGNYGYTF
NA TRBJ2-7 TRBV7-6 many TGTGCCAGCAGCTTAGGGACAAGTGGGGAGCAGTACTTC CASSLGTSGEQYF
TRBD1 TRBJ1-6 TRBV7-2 many TGTGCCAGCAGCTTGGGAGGGACAGAAAATTCACCCCTCCACTTT CASSLGGTENSPLHF
NA TRBJ2-1 TRBV3-1 many TGTGCCAGCAGCCAATTCGGCTCCTACAATGAGCAGTTCTTC CASSQFGSYNEQFF
TRBD1 TRBJ2-5 TRBV5-1 many TGCGCCAGCAGCTTGAGGGGGCGTTGGGAGACCCAGTACTTC CASSLRGRWETQYF
NA TRBJ2-1 TRBV7-2 few TGTGCCAGCAGCTTAGGGCAGGCGCGTGAGCAGTTCTTC CASSLGQAREQFF
TRBD1 TRBJ1-2 TRBV7-2 many TGTGCCAGCAGCCCAAAAGCAGGGGGAAACTATGGCTACACCTTC CASSPKAGGNYGYTF
NA TRBJ1-2 TRBV6-5 many TGTGCCAGCAGCCGCAATCCTGTGGGGGGGGGCTACACCTTC CASSRNPVGGGYTF
NA TRBJ2-1 TRBV15 few TGTGCCACCAGCAAGAGGAGGGGGGGCTCCTACAATGAGCAGTTCTTC CATSKRRGGSYNEQFF
NA TRBJ2-2 TRBV12-3/TRBV12-4 many TGTGCCAGCAGTTTGAGGGTTAACACCGGGGAGCTGTTTTTT CASSLRVNTGELFF
TRBD1 TRBJ2-1 TRBV12-3/TRBV12-4 many TGTGCCAGCAGTAATACAGGGGGGAATGAGCAGTTCTTC CASSNTGGNEQFF
NA TRBJ2-3 TRBV7-7 many TGTGCTAGCAGCCCAGAGGCCTCCACAGATACGCAGTATTTT CASSPEASTDTQYF
TRBD2 TRBJ2-3 TRBV4-3 many TGCGCCAGCAGCCAAGATCTATTACTAGCGAGCCATAAGGGGACGCAGTATTTT CASSQDLLLASHKGTQYF
NA TRBJ1-1 TRBV12-3/TRBV12-4 many TGTGCCAGCAGTTCTACGGCCGGTGAAGCTTTCTTT CASSSTAGEAFF
NA TRBJ1-6 TRBV18 many TGTGCCAGCTCACCACAAGATTCACCCCTCCACTTT CASSPQDSPLHF
TRBD1 TRBJ1-1 TRBV29-1 many TGCAGCGTTAGGGACAGGGGGCCATACACTGAAGCTTTCTTT CSVRDRGPYTEAFF
NA TRBJ2-3 TRBV11-2 many TGTGCCAGCAGCTCTCTAACAGATACGCAGTATTTT CASSSLTDTQYF
NA TRBJ1-2 TRBV7-9 NA TGTGCCAGCAGCCCAGGGACCCCAATCTATGGCTACACCTTC CASSPGTPIYGYTF
NA TRBJ2-2 TRBV7-3 many TGTGCCAGCAGCTTAACGCCCGGGGTGACCGGGGAGCTGTTTTTT CASSLTPGVTGELFF
NA TRBJ2-3 TRBV12-3/TRBV12-4 many TGTGCCAGCAGTTTAGCGGCCGGCAGCCCGACCACAGATACGCAGTATTTT CASSLAAGSPTTDTQYF
TRBD2 TRBJ2-3 TRBV24-1 many TGTGCCACCAGTGATTTGAAGCGGGGGGCCTTAGATACGCAGTATTTT CATSDLKRGALDTQYF
NA TRBJ2-5 TRBV7-2 many TGTGCCAGCAGCCCCTTCGGGCGGCAAGAGACCCAGTACTTC CASSPFGRQETQYF
NA TRBJ2-1 TRBV3-1 many TGTGCCAGCAGCTCAGGCCCCCCCGGACAAGTTTTCTTCGATGAGCAGTTCTTC CASSSGPPGQVFFDEQFF
TRBD1 TRBJ1-5 TRBV9 many TGTGCCAGCAGCTCGGGACAGAATCAGCCCCAGCATTTT CASSSGQNQPQHF
NA TRBJ1-1 TRBV20-1 many TGCAGTGCTAGAGGTCGGACCGGGAACACTGAAGCTTTCTTT CSARGRTGNTEAFF
TRBD2 TRBJ2-1 TRBV7-3 many TGTGCCAGCAGCCCCCAAGGGCGGGGGGGGGTTGAGCAGTTCTTC CASSPQGRGGVEQFF
TRBD1 TRBJ1-2 TRBV12-3/TRBV12-4 many TGTGCCAGCAGTTTGACAGGGGAGGACTATGGCTACACCTTC CASSLTGEDYGYTF
NA TRBJ2-5 TRBV5-4 many TGTGCCAGCAGCCCCTCCCCCCCCGGAGGGGAGACCCAGTACTTC CASSPSPPGGETQYF
NA TRBJ2-5 TRBV11-3 many TGTGCCAGCAGCTTAGGGCTGGGAAAGACCCAGTACTTC CASSLGLGKTQYF
NA TRBJ1-1 TRBV20-1 NA TGCAGTGCCCGAAACCCCCAGGGCACTGAAGCTTTCTTT CSARNPQGTEAFF
TRBD2 TRBJ2-1 TRBV5-4 NA TGTGCCAGCAGCCGCCCGAGATCGGGGGGGTTCAATGAGCAGTTCTTC CASSRPRSGGFNEQFF
NA TRBJ2-1 TRBV6-1 many TGTGCCAGCACCCGGGGCAATGAGCAGTTCTTC CASTRGNEQFF
NA TRBJ2-5 TRBV7-9 many TGTGCCAGCAGCCAATACGTCCTTTTAGAGACCCAGTACTTC CASSQYVLLETQYF
NA TRBJ2-5 TRBV20-1 many TGCAGTGCTCCCCCCCCGGTCGGTCGTCTTAGAGAGACCCAGTACTTC CSAPPPVGRLRETQYF
TRBD2 TRBJ2-1 TRBV19 many TGTGCCAGTAGTCATACCGGGGGGGTCTACAATGAGCAGTTCTTC CASSHTGGVYNEQFF